This T cell receptor beta chain originates from a study of blood T cell repertoires in COVID-19. The authors' processing: Counts of nucleated cells, estimated from reference gene primer amplification, were obtained. Sequencing used immunoSEQ multiplex PCR; TCRdb keeps in-frame clones, though not all of them. D and trimming were read from the DNA, whereas the V and J calls and clone size are those reported in that table. The table lists 45,000 to 65,000 clones, 70% to 90% of them singletons, with around 20% in the top ten. With 6 bases clipped from V and 0 bases from J, the junction kept 17 bases outside the gene matches. CDR3 size: 18 residues. Germline CDR1 and CDR2: MNHEY and SVGEGT.

This chain joins TRBV6-2 or TRBV6-3 and TRBJ2-7; 7 bases map to TRBD1. Sequencing was performed on peripheral blood. This sequence was found in a human donor in a cohort sampled during active COVID-19. Here the CDR3 reads CASSLNLRDSYISYEQYF. The CDR3 DNA reads as TGTGCCAGCAGCCTCAACCTCCGGGACAGCTATATCTCCTACGAGCAGTACTTC.